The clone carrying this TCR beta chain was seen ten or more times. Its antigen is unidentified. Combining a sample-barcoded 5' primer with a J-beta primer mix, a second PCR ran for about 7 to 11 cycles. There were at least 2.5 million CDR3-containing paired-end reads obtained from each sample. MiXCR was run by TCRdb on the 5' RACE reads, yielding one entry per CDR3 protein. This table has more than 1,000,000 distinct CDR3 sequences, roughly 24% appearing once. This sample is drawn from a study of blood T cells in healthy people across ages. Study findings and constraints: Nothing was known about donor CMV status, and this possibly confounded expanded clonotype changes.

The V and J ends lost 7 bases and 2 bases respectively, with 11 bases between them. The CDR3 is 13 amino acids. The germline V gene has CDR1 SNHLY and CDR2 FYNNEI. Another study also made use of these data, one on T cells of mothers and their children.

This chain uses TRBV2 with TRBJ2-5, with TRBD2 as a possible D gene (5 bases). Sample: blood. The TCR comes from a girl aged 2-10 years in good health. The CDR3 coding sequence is TGTGCCAGCAAGGACGGGGTACAAGAGACCCAGTACTTC. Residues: CASKDGVQETQYF.